This T cell receptor beta chain was sequenced during a study of CD8 T cells in ankylosing spondylitis. Study-level findings and limits: Relatively rare in peripheral blood, disease-linked clones were also CD8+.

Trimming pared 3 bases from V and 2 bases from J, leaving 24 bases between. The CDR3 runs 19 residues. CDR1 is MDHEN, CDR2 SYDVKM, per germline. In this sample, this clonotype turned up a few times. Its antigen is as yet unknown. TCRdb re-called the 5' RACE reads with MiXCR, one entry per CDR3 protein. The table records approximately 200,000 distinct CDR3 sequences, 13% of them present only once. The sequenced sample was blood, either unsorted or a sorted T cell fraction (not recorded which). The chain joins TRBV28 to TRBJ2-3; either TRBD1 or TRBD2 may supply D (6 bases each). The TCR sequence derives from a female donor with ankylosing spondylitis or in good health (not recorded which). The CDR3 loop is CASSFDRRTAWGVTDTQYF. CDR3 DNA sequence: TGTGCCAGCAGTTTTGACAGGAGGACTGCCTGGGGGGTCACAGATACGCAGTATTTT. Filled out from reference TRBV28 and TRBJ2-3, the complete variable domain reads DVKVTQSSRYLVKRTGEKVFLECVQDMDHENMFWYRQDPGLGLRLIYFSYDVKMKEKGDIPEGYSVSREKKERFSLILESASTNQTSMYLCASSFDRRTAWGVTDTQYFGPGTRLTVL.